The entry below describes one T cell receptor beta chain. As yet, its antigen is unknown. These data belong to a study of T cells after yellow fever vaccination. Points from the study as a whole: Faster peaking, at day 5 versus 15, marked a secondary response that was weaker.

TCRdb fed the 5' RACE reads into MiXCR, producing one record per CDR3 protein. The sample shows about 330,000 distinct CDR3 sequences, roughly 4% of them seen only once. This CDR3 is 11 amino acids long. Germline assignment: CDR1 MNHEY and CDR2 SVGEGT. Trimming took off 5 bases at V and 6 bases at J, with 8 bases between the two ends. The receptor was isolated from a young man who received the YFV17D yellow fever vaccine. Sample: PBMCs, taken 5 days after the yellow fever booster vaccination. The V gene is TRBV6-2 or TRBV6-3, the J gene TRBJ2-7; D is unresolved. The CDR3 coding sequence is TGTGCCAGCAGTAACGCTGGCGAGCAGTACGTC. Its protein is CASSNAGEQYV.